This TCR beta chain was identified during a study of blood T cell repertoires in COVID-19. Overall study context: Acute and convalescent COVID-19 samples came from the United States, Italy and Spain. PBMCs, B-cell-depleted T cells, or T cells were the source of the cDNA or gDNA that made up the material.

Data came from immunoSEQ multiplex PCR; TCRdb stores just in-frame clones and leaves some out. The sample holds approximately 260,000 clones, under 90% seen once. V shed 2 bases and J shed 7 bases, with 12 bases lying between them. Germline CDR1 MNHEY, CDR2 SVGEGT. The CDR3 sequence is 14 residues long. This clone has only one observation. Enrolled through a virtual design, the participants were between about 18 and 100 years of age and came from about two dozen US areas. Participants were placed into cohorts based on the clinical history they reported. Source material: PBMCs or T cells enriched from blood (not recorded which). The receptor's source is a man aged 30 to 39 with acute COVID-19. The V call is TRBV6-2 or TRBV6-3, the J call TRBJ2-1; D is perhaps TRBD2 (5 bases). The CDR3 loop reads CASSYSETTNEQFF. In DNA, the CDR3 is TGTGCCAGCAGTTACAGTGAGACTACTAATGAGCAGTTCTTC.